This TCR beta chain appears in the sequencing data of a study of blood T cell repertoires in COVID-19. Overall study: Sites across the United States, Italy and Spain contributed samples from acute and convalescent COVID-19. Nucleic acid was either cDNA or gDNA, and it came from T cells, B-cell-depleted T cells, or PBMCs.

Germline CDR1 reads SNHLY; CDR2 reads FYNNEI. Trimming took 4 bases from V and 5 from J, leaving 20 bases between them. The CDR3 loop spans 16 amino acids. For recovered donors of Cohort 3, there were two negative PCRs, clearance, or symptom resolution. Profiled with immunoSEQ multiplex PCR; TCRdb holds only in-frame clones, not every one. The data hold some 500,000 clones, with around nine tenths observed a single time. The source material was PBMCs or T cells enriched from blood (not recorded which). V usage is TRBV2 and J usage is TRBJ1-2, with D possibly being TRBD1 (5 bases). This sequence originates from a woman between 40 and 55 years old who had recovered from COVID-19. The CDR3 DNA follows: TGTGCCAGCAGTGCACTTATTCTGGGGCACCCTTATGGCTACACCTTC. The encoded protein is CASSALILGHPYGYTF.